Presented here are 19 T cell receptor beta chains from one specimen sequenced in a study of CD4+ T cells in melanoma. Assay used: immunoSEQ multiplex PCR; TCRdb lists only in-frame clones, some missing. The table lists approximately 15,000 clones, approximately 62% of them singletons, with about 14% in the top ten. Specimen: cells from a culture (not recorded whether cultured in vitro). These receptors were collected from a human donor with melanoma.

The chain couples TRBV5-4 to TRBJ1-1; unclear D gene. The CDR3 spans 14 residues. Looked up from germline, CDR1 is SGHNT and CDR2 is YYREEE (reference sequence). V was trimmed by 0 bases and J by 1 base, leaving 7 bases between them. The CDR3 coding sequence is TGTGCCAGCAGCTTGGCTTTGAGGAACACTGAAGCTTTCTTT. Its protein is CASSLALRNTEAFF.

This sequence joins TRBV7-3 and TRBJ2-6; either TRBD1 or TRBD2 may fit D (5 bases each). In germline, CDR1 is SGHTA, CDR2 FQGTGA. With 5 bases removed from V and 2 bases from J, the gap between germline ends came to 22 bases. The CDR3 has 19 amino acids. The CDR3 DNA follows: TGTGCCAGCAGCCCCAAGGGCGGTCGGGACCGCACTGGGGCCAACGTCCTGACTTTC. Translated, it gives CASSPKGGRDRTGANVLTF.

The chain recombines TRBV27 with TRBJ1-2, with 8 bases lining up with TRBD1. CDR1 is MNHEY and CDR2 is SMNVEV in the germline V gene (reference sequence). The V gene end was trimmed by 6 bases and the J gene end by 8 bases; junction bases not matched to a gene: 14. The CDR3 extends over 15 amino acids. The CDR3 bases are TGTGCCAGCAGCTCTCAGGGGGCGCGGAGCCGGGGCTACACCTTC. Encoded protein: CASSSQGARSRGYTF.

The J gene is TRBJ2-2, the V gene TRBV10-2; 14 bases map to TRBD2. V was clipped by 5 bases and J by 2 bases; unmatched bases: 10. The CDR3 is made up of 19 amino acids. CDR1 and CDR2 from the germline V gene are WSHSY and SAAADI. The CDR3 region is CASSQVRLAGGQNTGELFF. The CDR3 DNA reads TGCGCCAGCAGTCAAGTCAGACTAGCGGGGGGGCAAAACACCGGGGAGCTGTTTTTT.

V is TRBV5-4 and J is TRBJ2-3, with TRBD2 as a possible D gene (6 bases). Germline V gives CDR1 SGHNT, CDR2 YYREEE (reference sequence). V dropped 6 bases and J dropped 3 bases, with 11 bases sitting between them. The CDR3 spans 13 residues. The CDR3 region is CASTLGRTDTQYF. In DNA form, the CDR3 reads TGTGCCAGCACCCTAGGGAGGACAGATACGCAGTATTTT. Based on the CDR3 plus reference TRBV5-4 and TRBJ2-3, the full variable domain is ETGVTQSPTHLIKTRGQQVTLRCSSQSGHNTVSWYQQALGQGPQFIFQYYREEENGRGNFPPRFSGLQFPNYSSELNVNALELDDSALYLCASTLGRTDTQYFGPGTRLTVL.

The gene calls are TRBV2 and TRBJ1-1; D gene ambiguous. Trimming left V 6 bases short and J 0 bases short, with 8 bases between. The length of the CDR3 is 13 residues. Germline CDR1 SNHLY, CDR2 FYNNEI. CDR3 bases: TGTGCCAGCAGGGGTAATATGAACACTGAAGCTTTCTTT. Translating gives CASRGNMNTEAFF.

The V and J genes are TRBV15 and TRBJ1-4; possible D gene TRBD1, 5 bases. V dropped 5 bases and J dropped 2 bases, with 12 bases sitting between them. CDR1 is LNHNV and CDR2 is YYDKDF in the germline V gene (reference sequence). The CDR3 has 15 amino acids. The CDR3 DNA sequence: TGTGCCACCAGCTACAGGAAACAGACTAATGAAAAACTGTTTTTT. Its translation is CATSYRKQTNEKLFF.

V gene TRBV4-1 combines with J gene TRBJ2-3, with D perhaps matching TRBD2 (5 bases). The germline CDR1 and CDR2 sequences are MGHRA and YSYEKL. CDR3 length equals 15 residues. V gave up 8 bases and J gave up 3 bases, with 18 bases separating them. This chain's CDR3 is CASRRAVVETDTQYF. CDR3 DNA sequence: TGCGCCAGCCGAAGAGCGGTCGTCGAAACAGATACGCAGTATTTT.

The chain links TRBV5-4 to TRBJ2-7; TRBD1 agrees at 7 bases. This CDR3 is built from 16 residues. Germline assignment: CDR1 SGHNT and CDR2 YYREEE (reference sequence). With 4 bases clipped from V and 6 bases from J, the junction kept 16 bases outside the gene matches. CDR3 region: CASSPRQGGSLFEQYF. DNA for the CDR3: TGTGCCAGCAGCCCCAGACAGGGCGGCTCCTTGTTCGAGCAGTACTTC.

The chain carries TRBV5-6 and TRBJ1-4; weak D call: TRBD1 (6 bases). The germline V gene encodes CDR1 SGHDT and CDR2 YYEEEE. This CDR3 contains 15 residues. V shed 3 bases and J shed 4 bases, with 13 bases lying between them. This CDR3 reads CASSWRTAYNEKLFF. CDR3 coding DNA: TGTGCCAGCAGCTGGCGGACAGCTTATAATGAAAAACTGTTTTTT.

The chain uses TRBV9 and TRBJ1-4; D unclear. This CDR3 region has 15 residues. Between the trimmed V and J ends, which lost 0 bases and 0 bases, there was a span of 6 bases. Germline V gene lookup returns CDR1 SGDLS and CDR2 YYNGEE. CDR3 amino acids: CASSVGGATNEKLFF. DNA of the CDR3: TGTGCCAGCAGCGTAGGTGGTGCAACTAATGAAAAACTGTTTTTT.

The rearrangement links TRBV9 to TRBJ2-1, with 11 bases aligning to TRBD2. The CDR3 runs to 15 residues. J lost 7 bases, V lost 4 bases, and 7 bases had no gene match. Germline loops: CDR1 SGDLS, CDR2 YYNGEE. The CDR3: CASSLSGGAENEQFF. The CDR3 DNA follows: TGTGCCAGCAGCCTTAGCGGGGGGGCGGAGAATGAGCAGTTCTTC.

The table lists this clone with a few counts. The J gene is TRBJ1-6, the V gene TRBV5-1; D is unclear. CDR1 and CDR2 (germline): SGHRS, YFSETQ. CDR3 size: 15 residues. Deletions cut 0 bases from V and 7 bases from J, with 11 bases between. The CDR3 DNA is TGCGCCAGCAGCTTGGGTCCTCGGGGAAATTCACCCCTCCACTTT. It yields the protein CASSLGPRGNSPLHF.

The chain has TRBV27 and TRBJ2-7; D unclear. The ends were cut back, 3 bases at V and 2 bases at J, with 20 bases in the middle. Looked up from germline, CDR1 is MNHEY and CDR2 is SMNVEV (reference sequence). The CDR3 loop spans 17 amino acids. CDR3 sequence (DNA): TGTGCCAGCAGTTTCCTGGGGATCCGTGGACGTACCTACGAGCAGTACTTC. Protein product: CASSFLGIRGRTYEQYF.

Concerning this clone itself: The junction and the germline gene differ at one end; a read error may be behind it. This chain links TRBV27 with TRBJ1-1; D is possibly TRBD1 (5 bases). This CDR3 spans 13 amino acids. Looked up from germline, CDR1 is MNHEY and CDR2 is SMNVEV (reference sequence). The chain's CDR3 is CASSVRGDGVGLF. CDR3 nucleotide sequence: TGTGCCAGCAGCGTTAGAGGGGACGGGGTTGGTCTCTTT.

This chain uses TRBV2 with TRBJ2-1; 12 nucleotides agree with TRBD1. V dropped 8 bases and J dropped 8; count of bases not matched to a gene: 7. The length of the CDR3 is 14 residues. Germline V gene data show CDR1 as SNHLY and CDR2 as FYNNEI. The CDR3 nucleotides read TGTGCCAGCCGCCGGGACAGGGGGCCCTATGAGCAGTTCTTC. Translating gives CASRRDRGPYEQFF.

This clone showed up just a few times. J is TRBJ2-2 and V is TRBV5-1, with 12 bases matching TRBD1. V lost 6 bases to trimming and J lost 0 bases; unmatched junction nucleotides: 3. The CDR3 has 16 amino acids. CDR1 and CDR2 (germline): SGHRS, YFSETQ. CDR3 loop: CASTGQGATNTGELFF. CDR3 nucleotides: TGCGCCAGCACGGGACAGGGGGCGACGAACACCGGGGAGCTGTTTTTT. The full variable domain, completed using reference TRBV5-1 and TRBJ2-2, is KAGVTQTPRYLIKTRGQQVTLSCSPISGHRSVSWYQQTPGQGLQFLFEYFSETQRNKGNFPGRFSGRQFSNSRSEMNVSTLELGDSALYLCASTGQGATNTGELFFGEGSRLTVL.

The rearrangement links TRBV5-1 to TRBJ1-6, with TRBD1 matching 8 bases. Per germline, CDR1 SGHRS and CDR2 YFSETQ. The CDR3 extends over 14 amino acids. V lost 5 bases, J lost 8 bases, and 6 bases stayed unmatched. CDR3 in amino acids: CASRPLTGDSPLHF. DNA of the CDR3: TGCGCCAGCAGGCCGCTGACAGGGGATTCACCCCTCCACTTT.

The chain joins TRBV10-2 to TRBJ2-3; D is ambiguous. Germline CDR1 and CDR2: WSHSY and SAAADI. The CDR3 has 18 amino acids. Trimming removed 2 bases from V and 4 bases from J, with 22 bases in between. CDR3: CASSEPSPIRVPPDTQYF. For the CDR3, the DNA is TGCGCCAGCAGTGAGCCCTCCCCCATTAGGGTACCGCCAGATACGCAGTATTTT.